The 24 T cell receptor beta chains given below trace back to one sample, sequenced in a study of shared clonotypes between healthy human individuals. The method was immunoSEQ multiplex PCR; TCRdb's version includes in-frame clones alone and lacks a portion of them. The sample carries 2 million to 3 million clones, roughly 93% recorded once. Sequencing used naive CD4+ T cells from PBMCs. Subset described: CD45RA+ positively selected. These receptors were obtained from a man aged 18-30 years in good health. Some clones in this sample may be carry-over from other donors' samples.

This clone was seen just once. The chain employs TRBV4-3 and TRBJ2-1; 8 positions agree with TRBD2. The CDR3 length is 14 residues. Germline CDR1 reads LGHNA; CDR2 reads YSLEER. V lost 3 bases, J lost 3 bases, and 1 base stayed unmatched. This CDR3 is CASSHSGNYNEQFF. CDR3 nucleotides: TGCGCCAGCAGCCATAGCGGGAACTACAATGAGCAGTTCTTC.

J is TRBJ2-5 and V is TRBV4-1, with D possibly being TRBD2 (6 bases). CDR1 is MGHRA and CDR2 is YSYEKL in the germline V gene. The V gene lost 1 base and the J gene lost 3 bases, with 12 bases spanning the gap. The length of the CDR3 is 15 residues. CDR3 protein: CASSQVGLNKETQYF. CDR3 DNA sequence: TGCGCCAGCAGCCAAGTGGGACTCAACAAAGAGACCCAGTACTTC.

V gene TRBV27 combines with J gene TRBJ2-7; perhaps TRBD2 as D (6 bases). This CDR3 is built from 15 residues. Per the germline V gene, CDR1 is MNHEY and CDR2 is SMNVEV (reference sequence). V dropped 5 bases and J dropped 3 bases, with 17 bases sitting between them. The CDR3 DNA sequence: TGTGCCAGCAGTCCCGCCGGGAGTCGAGGCTACGAGCAGTACTTC. Its protein is CASSPAGSRGYEQYF.

The rearrangement uses TRBV11-2 and TRBJ1-2; D is perhaps TRBD1 (6 bases). The V end lost 4 bases, the J end lost 2 bases, and 14 bases lay between the germline ends. Germline values: CDR1 SGHAT, CDR2 FQNNGV. CDR3 length equals 15 residues. CDR3 DNA: TGTGCCAGCAGCTCACAGGGAGGAAAGAACTATGGCTACACCTTC. Translated, it gives CASSSQGGKNYGYTF.

J is TRBJ2-5 and V is TRBV6-6; TRBD2 matches 7 bases. V trimming: 7 bases; J trimming: 5 bases; junction bases outside the gene matches: 10. The CDR3 is 14 residues long. CDR1 is MNHNY, CDR2 SVGAGI, per germline (reference sequence). The CDR3 nucleotides are TGTGCCAGCAACCAGGTGGGAGGGCGGGAGACCCAGTACTTC. This sequence encodes CASNQVGGRETQYF.

The chain carries TRBV30 and TRBJ2-2; D gene ambiguous. V lost 3 bases and J lost 0, with 8 bases in between. The CDR3 consists of 14 residues. Germline V gene data show CDR1 as GTSNPN and CDR2 as SVGIG (reference sequence). The CDR3 region has the DNA TGTGCCTGGAGGGTCCTAGCGAACACCGGGGAGCTGTTTTTT. It is translated as CAWRVLANTGELFF.

This clone is a singleton in its sample. J is TRBJ2-3 and V is TRBV11-3; 8 bases match TRBD2. Germline-derived CDR1 and CDR2 are SGHNT and YENEEA. The CDR3 runs 18 residues. The junction had 13 bases not matched to a gene; V was cut back by 0 bases and J by 5 bases. CDR3 bases: TGTGCCAGCAGCTTAGATGGGGTCGCGGGAGGCGGCGTAGATACGCAGTATTTT. Its protein product is CASSLDGVAGGGVDTQYF.

The V and J genes are TRBV18 and TRBJ2-3; D call uncertain. V was cut by 2 bases and J by 4 bases, with 25 bases left in between. CDR1 KGHSH and CDR2 LQKENI come from the germline V gene. The CDR3 totals 19 residues. The CDR3: CASSPGFFATPPFSDTQYF. Written as DNA, the CDR3 is TGTGCCAGCTCACCAGGATTCTTCGCCACTCCTCCATTTTCAGATACGCAGTATTTT.

This clone turned up a few times. Other DNA sequences in this sample translate to the same CDR3. V and J are TRBV27 and TRBJ1-1, with 8 bases matching TRBD1. V lost 3 bases and J lost 1; bases outside the gene matches: 1. This CDR3 is built from 14 residues. Germline V gene lookup returns CDR1 MNHEY and CDR2 SMNVEV (reference sequence). The CDR3 bases are TGTGCCAGCAGTTTTCAGGGGGCGAACACTGAAGCTTTCTTT. Translating gives CASSFQGANTEAFF.

The chain joins TRBV7-2 to TRBJ2-1; 7 nucleotides match TRBD1. This CDR3 is 16 amino acids long. The V segment lost 5 bases and the J segment 0 bases; nucleotides outside the gene matches: 7. Germline CDR1 SGHTA, CDR2 FQGNSA. The CDR3: CASSADRDHSYNEQFF. As DNA, the CDR3 is TGTGCCAGCAGCGCCGACAGGGATCACTCCTACAATGAGCAGTTCTTC.

This chain links TRBV14 with TRBJ2-1, with 8 nucleotides matching TRBD2. V was pared by 4 bases and J by 10 bases, with 3 bases of the junction left unmatched. The germline gives CDR1 SGHDN, CDR2 FVKESK. This CDR3 comprises 12 residues. The CDR3 nucleotides are TGTGCCAGCAGCCTTTTAGCGGGAGAGCAGTTCTTC. This gives the protein CASSLLAGEQFF.

This clone has only one observation. This chain links TRBV27 with TRBJ2-7; weak D call: TRBD1 (5 bases). Per germline, CDR1 MNHEY and CDR2 SMNVEV (reference sequence). The V end lost 0 bases, the J end lost 2 bases, and 11 bases lay between the germline ends. The length of the CDR3 is 15 residues. In DNA, the CDR3 is TGTGCCAGCAGTTTATCGTTCCAGGGCGCCTACGAGCAGTACTTC. Encoded protein: CASSLSFQGAYEQYF.

CDR3 region: CASSEMGPGNQPQHF. The CDR3 DNA reads TGTGCCAGCAGTGAGATGGGTCCCGGCAATCAGCCCCAGCATTTT. This rearrangement joins TRBV6-1 to TRBJ1-5; no firm D call. Trimming stripped 3 bases from V and 2 bases from J, with 11 bases between. CDR3 length: 15 residues. Germline V CDR1 and CDR2: MNHNS, SASEGT.

The chain couples TRBV5-4 to TRBJ2-3, with 7 bases lining up with TRBD1. Trimming at V came to 5 bases and at J to 6 bases, leaving 12 bases not matched to a gene. From germline, CDR1 is SGHNT and CDR2 YYREEE (reference sequence). The CDR3 is 15 amino acids. CDR3 region: CASRPGQASHDTQYF. In nucleotides, the CDR3 is TGTGCCAGCAGACCTGGACAGGCCTCGCACGATACGCAGTATTTT.

The table lists this clone with a few counts. The rearrangement joins TRBV2 to TRBJ1-1; no clear D. The germline V gene encodes CDR1 SNHLY and CDR2 FYNNEI. Trimming removed 5 bases at V and 3 bases at J, with 4 bases between. The CDR3 consists of 11 residues. The chain's CDR3 is CASSYYTEAFF. The DNA of the CDR3 is TGTGCCAGCAGTTACTACACTGAAGCTTTCTTT.

The CDR3 is CASSVGPAGGTGNEQFF. The CDR3 nucleotides are TGTGCCAGCAGCGTAGGTCCGGCGGGAGGAACGGGCAATGAGCAGTTCTTC. This sequence joins TRBV9 and TRBJ2-1, with 8 bases that match TRBD2. Germline assignment: CDR1 SGDLS and CDR2 YYNGEE. The CDR3 spans 17 residues. J lost 6 bases, V lost 0 bases, and 11 bases had no gene match.

This clone was counted a single time. The chain combines TRBV7-2 with TRBJ2-6, with 7 bases matching TRBD1. J lost 0 bases, V lost 2 bases, and 7 bases had no gene match. The CDR3 length is 18 residues. The germline gives CDR1 SGHTA, CDR2 FQGNSA. CDR3 nucleotide sequence: TGTGCCAGCAGCTTACGCATTAGGGGGCGCTCTGGGGCCAACGTCCTGACTTTC. It specifies CASSLRIRGRSGANVLTF.

To note about this clone: The sample has other DNA sequences that encode this CDR3 too. The rearrangement uses TRBV7-9 and TRBJ2-1; 11 bases line up with TRBD2. The V gene's germline CDR1 is SEHNR and CDR2 FQNEAQ (reference sequence). With V trimmed by 6 bases and J by 8 bases, 9 bases remained unmatched. The CDR3 runs 15 residues. CDR3 sequence (DNA): TGTGCCAGCAGACCAACTAGCGGGAGAGGGGATGAGCAGTTCTTC. This encodes CASRPTSGRGDEQFF.

CDR3 sequence reads: CASRLAGTYDTQYF. CDR3 nucleotide sequence: TGTGCCAGCAGGTTAGCGGGGACCTATGATACGCAGTATTTT. The chain is built from TRBV28 and TRBJ2-3, with 8 bases fitting TRBD2. Trimming removed 6 bases from V and 6 bases from J; junction bases left unmatched: 8. CDR3 size: 14 residues. The germline V gene encodes CDR1 MDHEN and CDR2 SYDVKM.

The rearrangement links TRBV27 to TRBJ2-7; weak D call: TRBD2 (7 bases). The length of the CDR3 is 17 residues. V lost 3 bases to trimming and J lost 6 bases, with 24 bases between them. The V gene's germline CDR1 is MNHEY and CDR2 SMNVEV (reference sequence). The CDR3 sequence: CASSFGVPFRRGGEQYF. The CDR3 DNA sequence: TGTGCCAGCAGTTTTGGGGTTCCGTTCAGAAGGGGGGGCGAGCAGTACTTC.

The CDR3: CASSRDGQSQETQYF. For the CDR3, the DNA is TGCGCCAGCAGCCGGGATGGTCAGAGCCAAGAGACCCAGTACTTC. V and J are TRBV5-1 and TRBJ2-5; possibly TRBD2 for D (5 bases). The CDR3 is 15 residues long. V lost 4 bases and J lost 1, with 14 bases in between. Germline V gene sequence: CDR1 SGHRS, CDR2 YFSETQ.

This chain joins TRBV9 and TRBJ1-4; TRBD1 agrees at 8 bases. Looked up from germline, CDR1 is SGDLS and CDR2 is YYNGEE. V was pared by 1 base and J by 5 bases, with 1 base of the junction left unmatched. The CDR3 has 14 residues. CDR3 amino acids: CASSVQGANEKLFF. DNA for the CDR3: TGTGCCAGCAGCGTACAGGGGGCGAATGAAAAACTGTTTTTT. Combining the CDR3 with reference TRBV9 and TRBJ1-4 gives the whole variable domain DSGVTQTPKHLITATGQRVTLRCSPRSGDLSVYWYQQSLDQGLQFLIQYYNGEERAKGNILERFSAQQFPDLHSELNLSSLELGDSALYFCASSVQGANEKLFFGSGTQLSVL.

This sequence joins TRBV11-3 and TRBJ2-2; D gene ambiguous. V was trimmed by 2 bases and J by 0 bases, leaving 10 bases between them. The germline CDR1 and CDR2 sequences are SGHNT and YENEEA. The CDR3 runs 16 residues. Here the CDR3 reads CASSLWGYTNTGELFF. The CDR3 DNA reads TGTGCCAGCAGCTTATGGGGATATACGAACACCGGGGAGCTGTTTTTT.

This clone was seen a single time. The chain has TRBV11-2 and TRBJ2-1, with 9 nucleotides matching TRBD2. J was trimmed by 3 bases and V by 5 bases; bases with no gene match: 8. The germline V gene has CDR1 SGHAT and CDR2 FQNNGV. The CDR3 is made up of 16 amino acids. CDR3 in DNA: TGTGCCAGCAGCGAACCGGTGACTAGCGGCTACAATGAGCAGTTCTTC. It translates to CASSEPVTSGYNEQFF.